The rows below give T cell receptor beta chains drawn from one sample of a study of T cells in Graves' hyperthyroidism and ophthalmopathy. TCRdb processed the multiplex PCR reads anew with MiXCR; each CDR3 protein has one entry. The table has some 490,000 distinct CDR3 sequences, 16% seen once. The specimen was blood. These receptor sequences come from a woman aged 25 to 45 with Graves' ophthalmopathy. The CDR3 runs from the conserved cysteine through the conserved F or W. The D gene is left open where the match is weak. Not every row has a clone size; where given, it reads once, few, many or a size class.

TGTGCCAGCAGTTTTCGGACTTTCCCAGATACGCAGTATTTT,CASSFRTFPDTQYF,.,TRBV6-2/TRBV6-3,.,TRBJ2-3
TGTGCCAGCAGCAGAGACAGGGGATCCCTCCACTTT,CASSRDRGSLHF,many,TRBV7-2,TRBD1,TRBJ1-6
TGCGCCAGCAGCCAAATAGCCGGGAGCACCTACGAGCAGTACTTC,CASSQIAGSTYEQYF,.,TRBV4-1,.,TRBJ2-7
TGTGCCAGCTCACCACCGGGAGGGCAGGTGGGAGCTAACTATGGCTACACCTTC,CASSPPGGQVGANYGYTF,many,TRBV18,.,TRBJ1-2
TGCGCCAGTGGGCGAGAAGAGCAGTACTTC,CASGREEQYF,few,TRBV10-2,.,TRBJ2-7
TGCGCCAGCAGCTTGGGGGACGAGGTAACCTACAATGAGCAGCTCTTC,CASSLGDEVTYNEQLF,.,TRBV5-1,.,TRBJ2-1
TGTGCCAGCAGTCGGGACTCCTCCAATGAGCAGTTCTTC,CASSRDSSNEQFF,.,TRBV12-3/TRBV12-4,.,TRBJ2-1
TGTGCCAGCAGTTTTGGAGGGGTAGCGGTCACAGATACGCAGTATTTT,CASSFGGVAVTDTQYF,many,TRBV27,.,TRBJ2-3
TGTGCCACCAGCAGAGATCGGGCTAGCCAGGGCACAGATACGCAGTATTTT,CATSRDRASQGTDTQYF,.,TRBV15,.,TRBJ2-3
TGTGCCAGCAGTGACAGGGAGATTTATTCGGCCAATGAGCAGTTCTTC,CASSDREIYSANEQFF,.,TRBV6-2/TRBV6-3,TRBD1,TRBJ2-1
TGTGCCAGCAGCCATGGACAGGGGCTTTTGCTTGAGCAGTACTTC,CASSHGQGLLLEQYF,many,TRBV14,TRBD1,TRBJ2-7
TGTGCCAGCAGCCTAAGCAGACTGAGGGGAGCACAAGAGACCCAGTACTTC,CASSLSRLRGAQETQYF,.,TRBV14,.,TRBJ2-5
TGTGCCAGCATTCACACGGGACAGAGCAATCAGCCCCAGCATTTT,CASIHTGQSNQPQHF,few,TRBV6-5,TRBD1,TRBJ1-5
TGTGCCAGCAGCCCACCCCTGGGGCTAGCGGGAGGGCCGTACACCGGGGAGCTGTTTTTT,CASSPPLGLAGGPYTGELFF,.,TRBV7-3,TRBD2,TRBJ2-2
TGTGCCTGGAGTGTAATCTACGAGCAGTACTTC,CAWSVIYEQYF,many,TRBV30,.,TRBJ2-7
TGTGCCAGCAGCCGAAAAAGACAGGGTCCCAATGAGCAGTTCTTC,CASSRKRQGPNEQFF,many,TRBV7-2,TRBD1,TRBJ2-1
TGCAGCGTTTCCGTTGTGGAAAAACTGTTTTTT,CSVSVVEKLFF,.,TRBV29-1,.,TRBJ1-4
TGCGCCAGCAGAGCAGGGACTAGCGGGAGCTACGAGCAGTACTTC,CASRAGTSGSYEQYF,once,TRBV10-2,TRBD2,TRBJ2-7
TGTGCCAGTCTTCAGGGGGAGACCCAGTACTTC,CASLQGETQYF,.,TRBV27,.,TRBJ2-5
TGTGCCAGCAGTCAACCCCGTTCGGGACTAGCGGGCGCCGGGGAGCTGTCTTTT,CASSQPRSGLAGAGELSF,.,TRBV28,TRBD2,TRBJ2-2
TGTGCCAGCAGTTTATCCGGCGGAAGGGGGGATAATGAAAAACTGTTTTTT,CASSLSGGRGDNEKLFF,few,TRBV28,.,TRBJ1-4
TGTGCCAGCAGCCAAGACCCCAGGGTAGGGGACGTCGGGGCCAACGTCCTGACTTTC,CASSQDPRVGDVGANVLTF,few,TRBV28,.,TRBJ2-6
TGCGCCAGCAGCGGGGGGCAGGGGAACACTGAAGCTTTCTTT,CASSGGQGNTEAFF,.,TRBV10-1,.,TRBJ1-1
TGTGCCAGCAGCTTAGCTACACAACTCCAAGAGACCCAGTACTTC,CASSLATQLQETQYF,many,TRBV7-2,.,TRBJ2-5
TGTGCCAGCTCTCCAGGACTAGCGGTGGGATACGAGCAGTACTTC,CASSPGLAVGYEQYF,many,TRBV18,TRBD2,TRBJ2-7
TGTGCCAGCAGTTACCGGTACGCAACTAGCGAGAGAAGAAATGAGCAGTTCTTC,CASSYRYATSERRNEQFF,few,TRBV6-5,TRBD2,TRBJ2-1
TGTGCCAGCAGTGGGGAAAGGGGTAACATTCAGTACTTC,CASSGERGNIQYF,many,TRBV2,.,TRBJ2-4
TGTGCCTGGAGTCCTCTAGGGGCCGGGGAGCTGTTTTTT,CAWSPLGAGELFF,many,TRBV30,.,TRBJ2-2
TGTGCCAGCAGCTTAAACTTCCCGGATACGCAGTATTTT,CASSLNFPDTQYF,many,TRBV7-3,.,TRBJ2-3
TGTGCCATCAGTGAGTCGGATGTGGCTAGCGGGACCTACGAGCAGTACTTC,CAISESDVASGTYEQYF,.,TRBV10-3,TRBD2,TRBJ2-7
TGCGCCAGCAGGGGGCCGGGACAGGGTTTCAACGAGCAGTACTTC,CASRGPGQGFNEQYF,.,TRBV5-1,TRBD1,TRBJ2-7
TGTGCCAGCAGCCTGAGCCTGAACACCGGGGAGCTGTTTTTT,CASSLSLNTGELFF,few,TRBV3-1,.,TRBJ2-2
TGTGCCAGCACCTTGGGGACAGGGAGGGAGACCCAGTACTTC,CASTLGTGRETQYF,few,TRBV5-6,TRBD1,TRBJ2-5
TGTGCCAGCAGTCCAATAGCGGGAGTGATCTACGAGCAGTACTTC,CASSPIAGVIYEQYF,many,TRBV2,TRBD2,TRBJ2-7
TGTGCCAGCAGTTTAAGATGGGGGGAGGGTGGCTACACCTTC,CASSLRWGEGGYTF,many,TRBV12-3/TRBV12-4,.,TRBJ1-2
TGCAGTGCTAGAGACGTGGCAGTCTCCTACGAGCAGTACTTC,CSARDVAVSYEQYF,few,TRBV20-1,.,TRBJ2-7
TGTGCCAGCGAGTGGAGGGCGGGCACCGGGGAGCTGTTTTTT,CASEWRAGTGELFF,.,TRBV7-2,.,TRBJ2-2
TGTGCCAGCAGCCAACAGAGTGGCAAAAACATTCAGTACTTC,CASSQQSGKNIQYF,many,TRBV3-1,.,TRBJ2-4
TGCGCCAGCAGCTCCGGAGCAGGGGGCGCAGGGGAGACCCAGTACTTC,CASSSGAGGAGETQYF,many,TRBV4-1,TRBD1,TRBJ2-5
TGTGCCAGCAGCCCACCAGGACAGGGCTATGGCTACACCTTC,CASSPPGQGYGYTF,many,TRBV7-8,TRBD1,TRBJ1-2